This is a list of T cell receptor beta chains from one sample in a study of OX40 agonist ivuxolimab in advanced cancers. Sequenced by immunoSEQ multiplex PCR; TCRdb stores in-frame clones only, minus some. The sample has 50,000 to 65,000 clones, about 93% seen once. The sample here was CD4+ or CD8+ T cells sorted from blood, taken in a trial of the OX40 agonist ivuxolimab. The origin of the receptors is an adult with an advanced solid tumor such as melanoma, head and neck, liver or kidney cancer. The CDR3 runs from the conserved cysteine through the conserved F or W. The D gene is left open where the match is weak. Rows give clone size only sometimes, using once, few, many, or a class for an expanded clone.

V	J	D	size	DNA	CDR3
TRBV5-5	TRBJ2-7	-	-	TGTGCCAGCAGCCCCGGGGGGCGCCCCTACGAGCAGTACTTC	CASSPGGRPYEQYF
TRBV11-2	TRBJ2-5	TRBD2	-	TGTGCCAGCAGCTTAGGGACTAGCGCGCAAGAGACCCAGTACTTC	CASSLGTSAQETQYF
TRBV2	TRBJ2-7	-	-	TGTGCCAGCGGGGCAGCCTCCTACGAGCAGTACTTC	CASGAASYEQYF
TRBV10-1	TRBJ2-3	-	-	TGCGCCAGCAGTGAGTCCGGCAGGGACACAGATACGCAGTATTTT	CASSESGRDTDTQYF
TRBV18	TRBJ2-6	TRBD2	-	TGTGCCAGCTCACCACCGGGGAAGGGAAGGGCTAGCGGGAATTGGGTGGGGGCCAACGTCCTGACTTTC	CASSPPGKGRASGNWVGANVLTF
TRBV4-1	TRBJ1-1	-	-	TGCGCCAGCAGCCAAGATGCCTTGAACACTGAAGCTTTCTTT	CASSQDALNTEAFF
TRBV6-5	TRBJ2-5	-	-	TGTGCCAGCAGTTCCACTACGGCCTCCCAAGAGACCCAGTACTTC	CASSSTTASQETQYF
TRBV4-1	TRBJ2-7	TRBD1	-	TGCGCCAGCAGCCCCAGGGACAGGGGACCCTACGAGCAGTACTTC	CASSPRDRGPYEQYF
TRBV29-1	TRBJ2-7	TRBD2	once	TGCAGCGTCAGTAGCGGGGCTTCCTACGAGCAGTACTTC	CSVSSGASYEQYF
TRBV7-6	TRBJ2-7	-	once	TGTGCCAGCAGCTTAGCGCTGGGCTATTACGAGCAGTACTTC	CASSLALGYYEQYF
TRBV9	TRBJ2-5	TRBD2	-	TGTGCCAGCAGCGTAGAGGGACTAGCGGGAGGGCAAGAGACCCAGTACTTC	CASSVEGLAGGQETQYF
TRBV2	TRBJ1-5	TRBD1	-	TGTGCCAGCAGTGAGGCGACAGGGTTAAGCAATCAGCCCCAGCATTTT	CASSEATGLSNQPQHF
TRBV19	TRBJ1-1	-	-	TGTGCCAGCCTCCGCGGTAACACTGAAGCTTTCTTT	CASLRGNTEAFF
TRBV4-3	TRBJ1-2	-	-	TGCGCCAGCAGCCAAGTGGCCCCCGCAGGGGTCGGCTATGGCTACACCTTC	CASSQVAPAGVGYGYTF
TRBV27	TRBJ2-1	-	once	TGTGCCAGCAGTTTAGGGTGGGGGCTATCCTACAATGAGCAGTTCTTC	CASSLGWGLSYNEQFF
TRBV19	TRBJ2-7	-	-	TGTGCCAGTAGTAAAGACCTTGGTTACTACGAGCAGTACTTC	CASSKDLGYYEQYF
TRBV29-1	TRBJ1-1	TRBD1	few	TGCAGCGTCGAGGTACAGGGGTTCGGCACTGAAGCTTTCTTT	CSVEVQGFGTEAFF
TRBV11-3	TRBJ2-7	TRBD1	-	TGTGCCAGCTTAGGCGGGACAGGGTCTGGGGAGCAGTACTTC	CASLGGTGSGEQYF
TRBV6-1	TRBJ2-3	-	once	TGTGCCAGCAGGGACATAGCAGATACGCAGTATTTT	CASRDIADTQYF
TRBV9	TRBJ2-3	-	-	TGTGCCAGCAGCGTAGCCCCTGGGGGCACAGATACGCAGTATTTT	CASSVAPGGTDTQYF
TRBV18	TRBJ1-1	-	-	TGTGCCAGCTCACCACAGACTACTTCTGAAGCTTTCTTT	CASSPQTTSEAFF
TRBV6-5	TRBJ1-4	TRBD1	-	TGTGCCAGCAGGCCCGACAGGGGAGCAAAAGAAAAACTGTTTTTT	CASRPDRGAKEKLFF
TRBV29-1	TRBJ2-1	-	once	TGCAGCTCAGACAGCGGTATGTGGGATGAGCAGTTCTTC	CSSDSGMWDEQFF
TRBV27	TRBJ2-1	TRBD2	-	TGTGCCAGCAGCCTGGGACTAGCGGCAAACAATGAGCAGTTCTTC	CASSLGLAANNEQFF
TRBV11-1	TRBJ2-3	TRBD1	-	TGTGCCAGCAGCTCGGGACAGGGGTCAGATACGCAGTATTTT	CASSSGQGSDTQYF
TRBV6-5	TRBJ1-1	-	-	TGTGCCAGCAGTTACTCCATGAACACTGAAGCTTTCTTT	CASSYSMNTEAFF
TRBV6-6	TRBJ2-1	TRBD1	-	TGTGCCAGCAGTTACGTCCAGGGGGCTCGGTATGAGCAGTTCTTC	CASSYVQGARYEQFF
TRBV5-4	TRBJ2-5	-	-	TGTGCCAGCAGCTTGGGGCTAGCGCCTACAACCCAAGAGACCCAGTACTTC	CASSLGLAPTTQETQYF